The entry below gives a single T cell receptor (beta chain) sequence along with its context. The antigen is unknown. This sample was taken from a study of cytomegalovirus exposure and HLA in healthy donors. As for the study in general: Unique TCR beta sequences numbering about 100 million came from roughly 180 million T cells in an earlier analysis.

Germline values: CDR1 PRHDT, CDR2 FYEKMQ (reference sequence). This CDR3 has 16 residues. Study outcomes and limitations: Per a later analysis, HLA-associated TCR beta chains showed more clonal expansion than other, equally common TCR beta chains. Most TCR sequences proved rare, with some public TCRs found in many donors. A later analysis linked 15,000 to 20,000 TCR beta sequences to HLA alleles at 0.05 false discovery rate.

Both 60 Vbeta primers and 13 Jbeta primers went into the PCR. Assay: immunoSEQ multiplex PCR; the TCRdb copy retains only in-frame clones and omits some. The repertoire has fewer than 350,000 clones, roughly 89% of them found once; the top ten carry approximately 2.4%. The origin of this receptor is a woman aged 18 to 35 in good health and CMV-seronegative. The chain uses TRBV13 and TRBJ2-5; no reliable D call. The DNA matches TRBJ2-7 better at its end, which makes the J call doubtful. The sample taken for sequencing was PBMCs. CDR3 coding DNA: TGTGCCAGCAGCTTAGGCCTGCGGCAGATAGACTACGAGCAGTACTTC. This sequence encodes CASSLGLRQIDYEQYF.